These 27 T cell receptor beta chains were all obtained from the same sample, sequenced in a study of blood T cell repertoires in COVID-19. Generated by immunoSEQ multiplex PCR, the TCRdb table keeps only in-frame clones and is missing some. The sample lists hundreds of thousands of clones, 70% to 90% occurring once. Sequences were obtained from peripheral blood. The receptors were gathered from an older woman with COVID-19, enrolled during active disease.

The V gene is TRBV2, the J gene TRBJ2-5, with D perhaps matching TRBD1 (5 bases). Trimming took 3 bases from V and 2 from J, leaving 10 bases between them. Germline V gene sequence: CDR1 SNHLY, CDR2 FYNNEI. The CDR3 totals 14 residues. CDR3 in amino acids: CASSEWTQQETQYF. CDR3 bases: TGTGCCAGCAGTGAGTGGACACAACAAGAGACCCAGTACTTC.

The chain uses TRBV10-3 and TRBJ1-2; 7 bases map to TRBD1. Germline lookup yields CDR1 ENHRY and CDR2 SYGVKD. J lost 4 bases, V lost 7 bases, and 3 bases had no gene match. The CDR3 sequence is 12 residues long. The CDR3 DNA reads as TGTGCCATCAAATCAGGGGGCTATGGCTACACCTTC. It translates to CAIKSGGYGYTF.

This clone was detected only a few times. V and J are TRBV6-5 and TRBJ2-1; D might be TRBD1 (6 bases). Germline V lookup: CDR1 MNHEY, CDR2 SVGAGI. V shed 8 bases and J shed 4 bases, with 12 bases lying between them. The CDR3 contains 13 residues. CDR3 in DNA: TGTGCCAGCGGGTTAACAGGGTACAATGAGCAGTTCTTC. This translates into CASGLTGYNEQFF.

The V gene is TRBV5-5, the J gene TRBJ2-5; 9 bases fit TRBD1. The germline CDR1 and CDR2 sequences are SGHKS and YYEKEE (reference sequence). J gave up 1 base and V 4 bases, and 8 bases lay outside the gene matches. This CDR3 has 16 amino acids. The CDR3: CASSPGTGPSQETQYF. In DNA form, the CDR3 reads TGTGCCAGCAGCCCCGGGACAGGGCCCTCCCAAGAGACCCAGTACTTC.

The rearrangement uses TRBV7-8 and TRBJ1-5, with 10 bases fitting TRBD1. The CDR3 runs to 16 residues. The junction had 5 bases not matched to a gene; V was cut back by 3 bases and J by 3 bases. Germline CDR1 SGHVS, CDR2 FQNEAQ. The CDR3 here is CASSFGTGASNQPQHF. The CDR3 region has the DNA TGTGCCAGCAGCTTCGGGACAGGGGCCTCCAATCAGCCCCAGCATTTT.

The chain has TRBV19 and TRBJ2-7; 7 positions match TRBD1. Germline V gives CDR1 LNHDA, CDR2 SQIVND (reference sequence). CDR3 length: 15 residues. The ends lost 5 bases at V and 0 bases at J; junction bases unmatched: 7. The CDR3, as DNA: TGTGCCAGTAGTCCCATCCGGGACAGCTCCTACGAGCAGTACTTC. Residues: CASSPIRDSSYEQYF.

CDR3 protein: CASSQRLAGNQETQYF. The CDR3 coding sequence is TGTGCCAGCAGCCAAAGACTAGCGGGGAACCAAGAGACCCAGTACTTC. The V gene is TRBV3-1 (or the pseudogene TRBV3-2), the J gene TRBJ2-5; 11 bases are a match to TRBD2. The V segment lost 2 bases and the J segment 0 bases; nucleotides outside the gene matches: 2. The CDR3 is made up of 16 amino acids. The germline V gene has CDR1 LGHDT and CDR2 YNNKEL (reference sequence).

This clone has only a few counts. The chain has TRBV19 and TRBJ1-4, with 8 bases matching TRBD1. CDR1 and CDR2 from the germline V gene are LNHDA and SQIVND (reference sequence). The CDR3 has 15 residues. Trimming cost V 6 bases and J 6 bases; bases outside gene matches: 9. Here the CDR3 reads CASRSTGVVDEKLFF. The CDR3 DNA sequence: TGTGCCAGTAGATCGACAGGGGTAGTAGATGAAAAACTGTTTTTT.

The CDR3 sequence: CASSQDWSSGANVLTF. CDR3 coding DNA: TGTGCCAGCAGCCAAGACTGGAGCTCTGGGGCCAACGTCCTGACTTTC. The rearrangement links TRBV4-2 to TRBJ2-6, with D uncertain. Looked up from germline, CDR1 is LGHNA and CDR2 is YNFKEQ. CDR3 size: 16 residues. Trimming took 0 bases from V and 0 from J, leaving 6 bases between them.

The rearrangement uses TRBV25-1 and TRBJ2-5, with TRBD2 matching over 8 bases. The germline V gene has CDR1 MGHDK and CDR2 SYGVNS. J lost 4 bases, V lost 4 bases, and 8 bases had no gene match. The CDR3 sequence is 15 residues long. The CDR3 DNA reads as TGTGCCAGCAGTGCCCTCGGGGGGGCGTCAGAGACCCAGTACTTC. Amino acid sequence: CASSALGGASETQYF. Looking up the rest from reference TRBV25-1 and TRBJ2-5 gives the full variable domain: EADIYQTPRYLVIGTGKKITLECSQTMGHDKMYWYQQDPGMELHLIHYSYGVNSTEKGDLSSESTVSRIRTEHFPLTLESARPSHTSQYLCASSALGGASETQYFGPGTRLLVL.

This clone is a singleton in its sample. J is TRBJ1-2 and V is TRBV2, with 11 bases that match TRBD1. The V segment lost 4 bases and the J segment 5 bases; nucleotides outside the gene matches: 3. The length of the CDR3 is 14 residues. Germline-derived CDR1 and CDR2 are SNHLY and FYNNEI. The CDR3 region has the DNA TGTGCCAGCAGTGGCGGACAGGGGGCGTATGGCTACACCTTC. Its protein product is CASSGGQGAYGYTF.

The chain joins TRBV5-1 to TRBJ1-4; 8 nucleotides agree with TRBD1. Per germline, CDR1 SGHRS and CDR2 YFSETQ. CDR3 size: 14 residues. The trim removed 5 bases at V and 8 bases at J, leaving 8 bases unmatched. CDR3 coding DNA: TGCGCCAGCAGAAAAGGACAGGGAGGGGAAAAACTGTTTTTT. Translated: CASRKGQGGEKLFF.

The genes are TRBV4-2 and TRBJ1-3; TRBD1 aligns across 7 bases. CDR1 and CDR2 from the germline V gene are LGHNA and YNFKEQ. This CDR3 has 15 residues. V lost 0 bases to trimming and J lost 4 bases; unmatched junction nucleotides: 3. CDR3 coding DNA: TGTGCCAGCAGCCAAGATCGACAGGGAGGAAACACCATATATTTT. Translation: CASSQDRQGGNTIYF.

The CDR3 coding sequence is TGTGCCAGCAGCTTAGAAAGGTGGGGCATGAGCCAAGATACGCAGTATTTT. It translates to CASSLERWGMSQDTQYF. The chain couples TRBV11-2 to TRBJ2-3, with a tentative D call TRBD1 (5 bases). V shed 0 bases and J shed 5 bases, with 18 bases lying between them. The CDR3 runs 17 residues. The germline gives CDR1 SGHAT, CDR2 FQNNGV. Together with reference TRBV11-2 and TRBJ2-3, the CDR3 gives the full variable domain: EAGVAQSPRYKIIEKRQSVAFWCNPISGHATLYWYQQILGQGPKLLIQFQNNGVVDDSQLPKDRFSAERLKGVDSTLKIQPAKLEDSAVYLCASSLERWGMSQDTQYFGPGTRLTVL.

The rearrangement uses TRBV24-1 and TRBJ2-5, with 7 bases lining up with TRBD1. The CDR3 runs 16 residues. After removal of 0 bases from V and 1 base from J, the junction contained 4 bases not matched to a gene. Germline assignment: CDR1 KGHDR and CDR2 SFDVKD. CDR3: CATSDLGTASQETQYF. DNA of the CDR3: TGTGCCACCAGTGATTTGGGGACAGCGAGCCAAGAGACCCAGTACTTC.

This sequence joins TRBV11-2 and TRBJ2-1, with D possibly matching TRBD2 (5 bases). CDR1 SGHAT and CDR2 FQNNGV come from the germline V gene. Between the trimmed V and J ends, which lost 0 bases and 13 bases, there was a span of 13 bases. The CDR3 extends over 13 amino acids. The CDR3: CASSLDRRRAQFF. Written as DNA, the CDR3 is TGTGCCAGCAGCTTAGATCGAAGGCGGGCCCAGTTCTTC.

V usage is TRBV10-1 and J usage is TRBJ1-1; 8 bases are shared with TRBD1. The J segment lost 1 base and the V segment lost 8 bases, leaving 3 bases of the junction unmatched. Germline values: CDR1 WNHNN, CDR2 SYGVQD (reference sequence). This CDR3 contains 13 residues. The CDR3 sequence: CASRQGPNTEAFF. DNA for the CDR3: TGCGCCAGCCGACAGGGGCCGAACACTGAAGCTTTCTTT.

The rearrangement joins TRBV3-1 (or the pseudogene TRBV3-2) to TRBJ2-1, with TRBD2 identical over 11 bases. This CDR3 spans 17 amino acids. Germline trimming cut 2 bases from V and 3 bases from J; bases unmatched to any gene: 6. Germline V gene sequence: CDR1 LGHDT, CDR2 YNNKEL (reference sequence). CDR3 residues: CASSQISGGAFYNEQFF. In DNA form, the CDR3 reads TGTGCCAGCAGCCAAATTAGCGGGGGGGCCTTCTACAATGAGCAGTTCTTC.

The J gene is TRBJ2-7, the V gene TRBV7-6; 9 bases agree with TRBD1. The CDR3 contains 14 residues. Germline V gives CDR1 SGHVS, CDR2 FNYEAQ. V gave up 4 bases and J gave up 3 bases; unmatched junction bases: 4. The CDR3 loop reads CASSSGQGDYEQYF. The CDR3, as DNA: TGTGCCAGCAGCTCGGGACAGGGAGACTACGAGCAGTACTTC.

The chain recombines TRBV19 with TRBJ2-7; 13 bases align to TRBD2. This CDR3 is built from 18 residues. Germline V CDR1 and CDR2: LNHDA, SQIVND (reference sequence). J lost 4 bases, V lost 7 bases, and 16 bases had no gene match. CDR3 in amino acids: CASTSQAGTSGAPYEQYF. In DNA, the CDR3 is TGTGCCAGTACCTCCCAGGCCGGGACTAGCGGGGCCCCATACGAGCAGTACTTC.

This chain links TRBV30 with TRBJ2-7, with TRBD1 identical over 8 bases. This CDR3 comprises 15 residues. The germline gives CDR1 GTSNPN, CDR2 SVGIG (reference sequence). V shed 3 bases and J 4 bases; nucleotides not matched to a gene: 11. CDR3 loop: CAWRETGGISYEQYF. The CDR3 DNA sequence: TGTGCCTGGAGGGAAACAGGGGGAATTTCATACGAGCAGTACTTC.

The J gene is TRBJ2-7, the V gene TRBV28; 10 bases line up with TRBD1. CDR3 length: 15 amino acids. Per germline, CDR1 MDHEN and CDR2 SYDVKM. The junction had 6 bases not matched to a gene; V was cut back by 4 bases and J by 3 bases. The CDR3 loop reads CASSSSGTGDYEQYF. CDR3 nucleotides: TGTGCCAGCAGTTCTTCCGGGACAGGGGACTACGAGCAGTACTTC.

The chain has TRBV18 and TRBJ1-2, with a tentative D call TRBD1 (5 bases). Germline CDR1 reads KGHSH; CDR2 reads LQKENI. The V gene lost 3 bases and the J gene lost 0 bases, with 11 bases spanning the gap. This CDR3 is 15 amino acids long. CDR3 coding DNA: TGTGCCAGCTCACCCAGGGCGGATACTAACTATGGCTACACCTTC. It yields the protein CASSPRADTNYGYTF.

The chain joins TRBV3-1 (or the pseudogene TRBV3-2) to TRBJ1-5; no definite D call. V lost 2 bases to trimming and J lost 5 bases, with 10 bases between them. CDR1 is LGHDT and CDR2 is YNNKEL in the germline V gene (reference sequence). The CDR3 runs to 14 residues. CDR3 sequence (DNA): TGTGCCAGCAGCCAAACCGGGAGACATCAGCCCCAGCATTTT. Amino acid sequence: CASSQTGRHQPQHF.

The chain is built from TRBV6-5 and TRBJ1-2; D is perhaps TRBD1 (5 bases). There are 15 residues in the CDR3. The V end lost 2 bases, the J end lost 0 bases, and 10 bases lay between the germline ends. Germline lookup yields CDR1 MNHEY and CDR2 SVGAGI. The CDR3 DNA is TGTGCCAGCAGTTACGCGGCAGGGACTAACTATGGCTACACCTTC. It yields the protein CASSYAAGTNYGYTF.

This clone has only one observation. The chain links TRBV19 to TRBJ2-3, with TRBD2 matching 7 bases. With 4 bases clipped from V and 5 bases from J, the junction kept 0 bases outside the gene matches. From germline, CDR1 is LNHDA and CDR2 SQIVND (reference sequence). CDR3 size: 12 residues. The CDR3 spells CASSRGGDTQYF. CDR3 sequence (DNA): TGTGCCAGTAGTAGGGGGGGAGATACGCAGTATTTT.

The table lists this clone with a count of one. The gene calls are TRBV27 and TRBJ1-2; 7 bases match TRBD1. Germline V gives CDR1 MNHEY, CDR2 SMNVEV (reference sequence). This CDR3 is built from 15 residues. The J segment lost 7 bases and the V segment lost 1 base, leaving 9 bases of the junction unmatched. The CDR3 reads CASSLLEGNRGGYTF. The CDR3 nucleotides are TGTGCCAGCAGTTTATTGGAGGGAAACAGGGGTGGCTACACCTTC.